These 20 T cell receptor beta chains originate from one sample sequenced in a study of blood T cell repertoires in COVID-19. TCRdb's copy holds only in-frame clones and misses some; the assay was immunoSEQ multiplex PCR. Here the sample spans under 250,000 clones, roughly 80% being singletons. The sequenced sample consisted of peripheral blood. All receptors come from a woman aged 70 to 79 with acute or convalescent COVID-19.

The J gene is TRBJ2-7, the V gene TRBV7-2; tentative D call: TRBD1 (5 bases). The CDR3 is made up of 15 amino acids. The V gene lost 1 base and the J gene lost 2 bases, with 12 bases spanning the gap. Germline CDR1 reads SGHTA; CDR2 reads FQGNSA. CDR3 sequence reads: CASSLGPGQTYEQYF. In nucleotides, the CDR3 is TGTGCCAGCAGCTTAGGGCCCGGACAAACCTACGAGCAGTACTTC.

The genes are TRBV6-5 and TRBJ2-6; D is ambiguous. The CDR3 has 15 amino acids. The V end was cut by 2 bases, the J end by 0 bases, with 5 bases between. CDR1 and CDR2 from the germline V gene are MNHEY and SVGAGI. The CDR3 here is CASSYGGSGANVLTF. CDR3 bases: TGTGCCAGCAGTTACGGCGGCTCTGGGGCCAACGTCCTGACTTTC.

The chain combines TRBV11-2 with TRBJ1-1; unclear D gene. Germline CDR1 is SGHAT and CDR2 is FQNNGV. Trimming cost V 5 bases and J 1 base, with 17 bases left between them. CDR3 size: 16 residues. For the CDR3, the DNA is TGTGCCAGCAGCCCGTCCGGGAAGAAGGGGAACACTGAAGCTTTCTTT. Protein product: CASSPSGKKGNTEAFF.

This clone was detected only once. This chain uses TRBV20-1 with TRBJ2-1; D is possibly TRBD2 (5 bases). With 3 bases removed from V and 13 bases from J, the gap between germline ends came to 10 bases. This CDR3 comprises 10 residues. CDR1 DFQATT and CDR2 SNEGSKA come from the germline V gene (reference sequence). The CDR3 DNA is TGCAGTGCTAGTCTGAGGGTCCAGTTCTTC. Amino acid sequence: CSASLRVQFF.

The V and J genes are TRBV19 and TRBJ2-3; 10 bases line up with TRBD1. The CDR3 consists of 17 residues. Germline CDR1 and CDR2: LNHDA and SQIVND (reference sequence). Losses at the gene ends were 5 bases for V and 2 bases for J; bases not matched to a gene: 10. This CDR3 reads CASSPRLGTGDTDTQYF. CDR3 coding DNA: TGTGCCAGTAGTCCCAGGTTGGGGACAGGGGACACAGATACGCAGTATTTT.

The CDR3, as DNA: TGTGCCAGTAGTCCCGGGACAGGGTGGGAGCAGTACTTC. Encoded protein: CASSPGTGWEQYF. This rearrangement joins TRBV19 to TRBJ2-7, with TRBD1 identical over 9 bases. Germline CDR1 reads LNHDA; CDR2 reads SQIVND (reference sequence). After removal of 5 bases from V and 7 bases from J, the junction contained 6 bases not matched to a gene. The CDR3 has 13 amino acids.

This chain links TRBV2 with TRBJ1-2; D possibly corresponds to TRBD1 (5 bases). CDR1 is SNHLY, CDR2 FYNNEI, per germline. The length of the CDR3 is 14 residues. The V gene lost 4 bases and the J gene lost 2 bases, with 11 bases spanning the gap. CDR3 region: CASSAQQANYGYTF. CDR3 coding DNA: TGTGCCAGCAGTGCCCAACAGGCCAACTATGGCTACACCTTC.

This clone was observed a single time. The V gene is TRBV3-1 (or the pseudogene TRBV3-2), the J gene TRBJ2-3; maybe TRBD1 (6 bases). Per germline, CDR1 LGHDT and CDR2 YNNKEL (reference sequence). The CDR3 totals 15 residues. Trimming took 4 bases from V and 0 from J, leaving 11 bases between them. The CDR3 protein is CASSPGQSSTDTQYF. CDR3 in DNA: TGTGCCAGCAGCCCTGGACAGTCTAGCACAGATACGCAGTATTTT.

This chain connects TRBV7-8 to TRBJ2-5; 7 bases fit TRBD1. The J segment lost 2 bases and the V segment lost 5 bases, leaving 5 bases of the junction unmatched. The CDR3 runs 14 residues. From germline, CDR1 is SGHVS and CDR2 FQNEAQ. The CDR3 nucleotides read TGTGCCAGCAGCCCGGGACAGTCGCAAGAGACCCAGTACTTC. Amino acid sequence: CASSPGQSQETQYF.

The chain couples TRBV6-2 or TRBV6-3 to TRBJ2-3; 7 bases match TRBD1. Losses at the gene ends were 2 bases for V and 5 bases for J; bases not matched to a gene: 7. CDR1 and CDR2 (germline): MNHEY, SVGEGT. CDR3 length equals 15 residues. The CDR3 spells CASSYATGLRDTQYF. CDR3 DNA sequence: TGTGCCAGCAGTTACGCGACAGGGTTGAGAGATACGCAGTATTTT.

This chain uses TRBV7-6 with TRBJ1-1; unclear D gene. Germline lookup yields CDR1 SGHVS and CDR2 FNYEAQ. The ends were cut back, 4 bases at V and 1 base at J, with 7 bases in the middle. There are 13 residues in the CDR3. This chain's CDR3 is CASSYRRNTEAFF. The CDR3 bases are TGTGCCAGCAGCTACCGGAGGAACACTGAAGCTTTCTTT.

This chain connects TRBV7-2 to TRBJ2-3, with D possibly being TRBD2 (6 bases). Germline CDR1 reads SGHTA; CDR2 reads FQGNSA. The CDR3 is 15 residues long. Trimming pared 5 bases from V and 0 bases from J, leaving 12 bases between. The DNA for the CDR3 is TGTGCCAGCAGCAGGACGGGGGTAAGCACAGATACGCAGTATTTT. It yields the protein CASSRTGVSTDTQYF.

This chain links TRBV7-9 with TRBJ2-7; 9 bases match TRBD1. J lost 2 bases, V lost 5 bases, and 4 bases had no gene match. CDR3 length equals 14 residues. In germline, CDR1 is SEHNR, CDR2 FQNEAQ (reference sequence). The CDR3 loop reads CASSVQGAPYEQYF. In DNA, the CDR3 is TGTGCCAGCAGCGTACAGGGGGCCCCCTACGAGCAGTACTTC.

The chain carries TRBV15 and TRBJ2-2; perhaps TRBD1 as D (5 bases). This CDR3 spans 14 amino acids. Per the germline V gene, CDR1 is LNHNV and CDR2 is YYDKDF (reference sequence). Trimming removed 9 bases from V and 2 bases from J, with 13 bases in between. The CDR3 coding sequence is TGTGCCACTCAGTCTCAGGGAAACACCGGGGAGCTGTTTTTT. Translated, it gives CATQSQGNTGELFF. The variable domain in full, with the rest retrieved from reference TRBV15 and TRBJ2-2, is DAMVIQNPRYQVTQFGKPVTLSCSQTLNHNVMYWYQQKSSQAPKLLFHYYDKDFNNEADTPDNFQSRRPNTSFCFLDIRSPGLGDTAMYLCATQSQGNTGELFFGEGSRLTVL.

The count of this clone is one. The chain uses TRBV30 and TRBJ1-3, with 7 bases lining up with TRBD1. The J segment lost 3 bases and the V segment lost 1 base, leaving 6 bases of the junction unmatched. This CDR3 spans 15 amino acids. The germline gives CDR1 GTSNPN, CDR2 SVGIG (reference sequence). CDR3 in DNA: TGTGCCTGGAGTGGGGGACAGTCTCGTGGAAACACCATATATTTT. It specifies CAWSGGQSRGNTIYF.

The V gene is TRBV7-2, the J gene TRBJ2-3; 7 positions match TRBD2. Germline V gene sequence: CDR1 SGHTA, CDR2 FQGNSA. The CDR3 loop spans 15 amino acids. Losses at the gene ends were 5 bases for V and 6 bases for J; bases not matched to a gene: 11. The CDR3 nucleotides read TGTGCCAGCAGCCATCTAGCGGAGCCCGAGGATACGCAGTATTTT. Its protein is CASSHLAEPEDTQYF.

The CDR3 DNA is TGTGCCAGCTCACCATCGGTTGCGGTAGATACGCAGTATTTT. Encoded protein: CASSPSVAVDTQYF. This rearrangement joins TRBV18 to TRBJ2-3; D remains ambiguous. V lost 2 bases to trimming and J lost 5 bases, with 11 bases between them. CDR3 length: 14 residues. The germline CDR1 and CDR2 sequences are KGHSH and LQKENI.

The V gene is TRBV14, the J gene TRBJ2-6; D possibly corresponds to TRBD1 (5 bases). Germline values: CDR1 SGHDN, CDR2 FVKESK. Trimming cost V 0 bases and J 2 bases, with 11 bases left between them. This CDR3 contains 17 residues. In DNA form, the CDR3 reads TGTGCCAGCAGCCAAGATTGGGGCCGCGCTGGGGCCAACGTCCTGACTTTC. Translating it yields CASSQDWGRAGANVLTF.

A note on this clone: Within the sample, other DNA sequences also encode this same CDR3. This chain joins TRBV12-3 or TRBV12-4 and TRBJ2-3; D is ambiguous. The CDR3 contains 13 residues. Between the trimmed V and J ends, which lost 3 bases and 1 base, there was a span of 5 bases. CDR3 protein: CASSLSGTDTQYF. CDR3 sequence (DNA): TGTGCCAGCAGTTTGTCGGGCACAGATACGCAGTATTTT.

The V call is TRBV3-1 (or the pseudogene TRBV3-2), the J call TRBJ2-7, with 8 bases lining up with TRBD2. The CDR3 runs 16 residues. The trim removed 4 bases at V and 7 bases at J, leaving 15 bases unmatched. CDR1 is LGHDT, CDR2 YNNKEL, per germline (reference sequence). CDR3 sequence reads: CASSPNSGSGGTEQYF. The CDR3 nucleotides are TGTGCCAGCAGCCCGAACTCTGGGAGCGGGGGCACAGAGCAGTACTTC.